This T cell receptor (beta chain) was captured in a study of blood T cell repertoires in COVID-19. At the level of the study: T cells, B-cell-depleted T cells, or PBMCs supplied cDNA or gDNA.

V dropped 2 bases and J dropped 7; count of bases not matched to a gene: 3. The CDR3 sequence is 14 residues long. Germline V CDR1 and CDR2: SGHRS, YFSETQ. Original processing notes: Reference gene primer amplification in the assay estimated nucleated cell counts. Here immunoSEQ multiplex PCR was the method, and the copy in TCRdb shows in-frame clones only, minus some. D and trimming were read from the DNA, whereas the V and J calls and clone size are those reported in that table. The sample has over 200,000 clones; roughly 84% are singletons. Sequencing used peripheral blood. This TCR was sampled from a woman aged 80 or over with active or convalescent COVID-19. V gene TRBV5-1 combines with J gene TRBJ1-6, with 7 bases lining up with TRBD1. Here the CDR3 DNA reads TGCGCCAGCAGCTTTGACAGGGTCAATTCACCCCTCCACTTT. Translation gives CASSFDRVNSPLHF. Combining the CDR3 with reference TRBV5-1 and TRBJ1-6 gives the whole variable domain KAGVTQTPRYLIKTRGQQVTLSCSPISGHRSVSWYQQTPGQGLQFLFEYFSETQRNKGNFPGRFSGRQFSNSRSEMNVSTLELGDSALYLCASSFDRVNSPLHFGNGTRLTVT.